Listed below are T cell receptor beta chains from one sample, sequenced in a study of post-analysis software for immune sequencing data. TCRdb called the PCR reads again in MiXCR, with one record for every CDR3 protein. The repertoire consists of about 820,000 distinct CDR3 sequences, with 53% occurring once and the leading ten covering approximately 4.5%. Sequencing was carried out using blood. These receptors were taken from a girl aged 10-17 years with multiple sclerosis. Each CDR3 is given with its conserved first and last residue. D genes are given only for firm matches. Clone size is not always given. Where it is, it says once, few, many or a class for expanded clones.

size	D	V	J	CDR3	DNA
NA	NA	TRBV20-1	TRBJ2-1	CSARDGAGPSYNEQFF	TGCAGTGCTAGAGATGGAGCGGGCCCGTCCTACAATGAGCAGTTCTTC
few	NA	TRBV5-1	TRBJ1-2	CASSLAPPARSTINYGYTF	TGCGCCAGCAGCTTGGCCCCCCCCGCCCGATCGACTATTAACTATGGCTACACCTTC
NA	NA	TRBV12-3/TRBV12-4	TRBJ2-1	CASSFGSDEQFF	TGTGCCAGCAGTTTCGGATCCGACGAGCAGTTCTTC
few	TRBD1	TRBV4-1	TRBJ1-1	CASSQDRTGTGSEGTEAFF	TGCGCCAGCAGCCAAGATCGTACGGGGACAGGGAGTGAGGGCACTGAAGCTTTCTTT
NA	TRBD2	TRBV25-1	TRBJ2-7	CASSEFAGGLSYEQYF	TGTGCCAGCAGTGAATTCGCGGGGGGCCTCTCTTACGAGCAGTACTTC
NA	TRBD1	TRBV7-3	TRBJ2-1	CASSPDRGRWNEQFF	TGTGCCAGCAGCCCAGACAGGGGGCGGTGGAATGAGCAGTTCTTC
NA	NA	TRBV5-1	TRBJ2-7	CASSPNRPEGEQYF	TGCGCCAGCAGCCCCAATCGACCCGAAGGGGAGCAGTACTTC
NA	TRBD1	TRBV20-1	TRBJ1-5	CSARKGTGRANQPQHF	TGCAGTGCTAGAAAAGGGACAGGGAGGGCTAATCAGCCCCAGCATTTT
once	NA	TRBV5-1	TRBJ2-5	CASSLYQGWEQYF	TGCGCCAGCAGCTTGTATCAGGGGTGGGAGCAGTACTTC
NA	TRBD1	TRBV12-3/TRBV12-4	TRBJ1-5	CASSLTGGDQPQHF	TGTGCCAGCAGTTTGACAGGGGGCGACCAGCCCCAGCATTTT
NA	NA	TRBV6-5	TRBJ2-7	CASSRGTRFAEQYF	TGTGCCAGCAGCAGAGGGACTCGATTTGCCGAGCAGTACTTC
NA	TRBD1	TRBV20-1	TRBJ1-2	CSATNYRDSDDGYTF	TGCAGTGCCACGAATTATCGGGACAGCGACGATGGCTACACCTTC
NA	NA	TRBV29-1	TRBJ1-1	CSVYDGNWNTEAFF	TGCAGCGTTTATGACGGAAACTGGAACACTGAAGCTTTCTTT
few	NA	TRBV12-3/TRBV12-4	TRBJ1-2	CASSPGPQGSYGYTF	TGTGCCAGCAGTCCGGGCCCCCAGGGGAGCTATGGCTACACCTTC
NA	NA	TRBV5-6	TRBJ2-1	CASSPWGAGYRNEQFF	TGTGCCAGCAGCCCCTGGGGGGCGGGCTATAGAAATGAGCAGTTCTTC